Below are 13 T cell receptor beta chains sequenced from a single sample in a study of blood T cell repertoires in COVID-19. Profiling relied on immunoSEQ multiplex PCR, and the TCRdb table lists in-frame clones only, not all of them. This sample has more than 300,000 clones, with around nine tenths found just once. Input material: PBMCs or T cells enriched from blood (not recorded which). These receptors all come from a woman aged 18-29 years who had recovered from COVID-19.

This chain connects TRBV6-5 to TRBJ2-7; no definite D call. This CDR3 spans 13 amino acids. From germline, CDR1 is MNHEY and CDR2 SVGAGI. V was pared by 9 bases and J by 5 bases, with 17 bases between. The CDR3 reads CASGRGGRHEQYF. The CDR3 nucleotides are TGTGCCAGTGGCCGCGGCGGAAGACACGAGCAGTACTTC.

The V and J genes are TRBV5-1 and TRBJ2-3, with D perhaps TRBD2 (6 bases). The length of the CDR3 is 16 residues. V lost 0 bases and J lost 2, with 13 bases in between. Looked up from germline, CDR1 is SGHRS and CDR2 is YFSETQ. DNA of the CDR3: TGCGCCAGCAGCTTGGGGCGGCGGGGTGACACAGATACGCAGTATTTT. This encodes CASSLGRRGDTDTQYF. The full variable domain, with the rest looked up from reference TRBV5-1 and TRBJ2-3, is KAGVTQTPRYLIKTRGQQVTLSCSPISGHRSVSWYQQTPGQGLQFLFEYFSETQRNKGNFPGRFSGRQFSNSRSEMNVSTLELGDSALYLCASSLGRRGDTDTQYFGPGTRLTVL.

The chain couples TRBV28 to TRBJ2-2; D unclear. Germline-derived CDR1 and CDR2 are MDHEN and SYDVKM. Trimming removed 8 bases from V and 11 bases from J, with 27 bases in between. The CDR3 consists of 16 residues. The CDR3 protein is CASEPSPRQVYGELFF. CDR3 nucleotide sequence: TGTGCCAGCGAGCCGTCGCCCAGGCAGGTTTATGGAGAGCTGTTTTTT.

The CDR3: CASSLSQRGTTDTQYF. Written as DNA, the CDR3 is TGTGCCAGCAGCTTATCGCAGCGGGGGACCACAGATACGCAGTATTTT. This chain connects TRBV7-9 to TRBJ2-3; 8 bases are shared with TRBD2. The CDR3 consists of 16 residues. Per the germline V gene, CDR1 is SEHNR and CDR2 is FQNEAQ (reference sequence). V was pared by 2 bases and J by 2 bases, with 6 bases of the junction left unmatched.

This chain links TRBV19 with TRBJ1-2, with 7 nucleotides matching TRBD1. There are 15 residues in the CDR3. The ends lost 3 bases at V and 4 bases at J; junction bases unmatched: 8. Germline-derived CDR1 and CDR2 are LNHDA and SQIVND (reference sequence). CDR3 DNA sequence: TGTGCCAGTAGTATCGACAGGGAGGATTTCTATGGCTACACCTTC. Translated, it gives CASSIDREDFYGYTF.

The chain joins TRBV6-5 to TRBJ2-7; tentative D call: TRBD1 (5 bases). CDR3 length: 13 amino acids. V gave up 5 bases and J gave up 5 bases, with 13 bases separating them. Germline CDR1 is MNHEY and CDR2 is SVGAGI. The CDR3 sequence is CASSKSLGHEQYF. The CDR3 nucleotides read TGTGCCAGCAGTAAATCTTTGGGGCACGAGCAGTACTTC.

This clone was detected only once. CDR3 DNA sequence: TGTGCCAGCAGCGAGACAGGTTTTTCCTACGAGCAGTACTTC. It encodes CASSETGFSYEQYF. The J gene is TRBJ2-7, the V gene TRBV2; maybe TRBD1 (6 bases). The length of the CDR3 is 14 residues. Trimming pared 6 bases from V and 1 base from J, leaving 13 bases between. CDR1 is SNHLY and CDR2 is FYNNEI in the germline V gene.

The rearrangement links TRBV6-5 to TRBJ2-2; TRBD1 matches 8 bases. V gave up 0 bases and J gave up 4 bases; unmatched junction bases: 1. CDR1 and CDR2 (germline): MNHEY, SVGAGI. This CDR3 region has 15 residues. CDR3 amino acids: CASSYSTGGTGELFF. In DNA form, the CDR3 reads TGTGCCAGCAGTTACTCTACAGGGGGCACCGGGGAGCTGTTTTTT.

This clone was observed once. V and J are TRBV7-8 and TRBJ1-1, with TRBD1 identical over 10 bases. The CDR3 consists of 18 residues. V shed 5 bases and J 0 bases; nucleotides not matched to a gene: 12. Germline CDR1 reads SGHVS; CDR2 reads FQNEAQ. As DNA, the CDR3 is TGTGCCAGCAGCCCCTCACACGGACAGGGGGGCATGAACACTGAAGCTTTCTTT. The encoded protein is CASSPSHGQGGMNTEAFF.

The V and J genes are TRBV19 and TRBJ1-1; the D gene is possibly TRBD1 (6 bases). The CDR3 totals 13 residues. V lost 5 bases and J 5 bases, leaving 12 bases between the germline ends. The germline V gene has CDR1 LNHDA and CDR2 SQIVND (reference sequence). The CDR3 spells CASSSGTWTEAFF. For the CDR3, the DNA is TGTGCCAGTAGTTCTGGGACATGGACTGAAGCTTTCTTT.

The V and J genes are TRBV5-4 and TRBJ1-3, with 10 bases aligning to TRBD1. With V trimmed by 4 bases and J by 0 bases, 7 bases remained unmatched. Germline V gene data show CDR1 as SGHNT and CDR2 as YYREEE (reference sequence). This CDR3 comprises 17 residues. The CDR3 DNA sequence: TGTGCCAGCAGCGACGGGACAGGGGTTATCTCTGGAAACACCATATATTTT. The encoded protein is CASSDGTGVISGNTIYF. Based on the CDR3 plus reference TRBV5-4 and TRBJ1-3, the full variable domain is ETGVTQSPTHLIKTRGQQVTLRCSSQSGHNTVSWYQQALGQGPQFIFQYYREEENGRGNFPPRFSGLQFPNYSSELNVNALELDDSALYLCASSDGTGVISGNTIYFGEGSWLTVV.

In this sample, this clone turned up once. V gene TRBV3-1 (or the pseudogene TRBV3-2) combines with J gene TRBJ2-3; D is possibly TRBD2 (6 bases). The V end lost 0 bases, the J end lost 13 bases, and 11 bases lay between the germline ends. CDR1 is LGHDT and CDR2 is YNNKEL in the germline V gene (reference sequence). CDR3 length: 12 residues. The CDR3 sequence is CASSQDMDYKYF. The DNA for the CDR3 is TGTGCCAGCAGCCAAGATATGGACTACAAGTATTTT.

This chain uses TRBV14 with TRBJ2-3; D may be TRBD2 (7 bases). The CDR3 sequence is 16 residues long. Germline CDR1 SGHDN, CDR2 FVKESK. Trimming left V 0 bases short and J 10 bases short, with 20 bases between. The CDR3 nucleotides read TGTGCCAGCAGCCAAGATCGGTGGACAGCTGGGAGGGCGCAGTATTTT. This encodes CASSQDRWTAGRAQYF.